The clone carrying this T cell receptor beta chain was seen a single time. This sample stems from a study of blood T cell repertoires in COVID-19. The wider study: There were acute and convalescent COVID-19 samples, and they came from the United States, Italy and Spain. T cells, B-cell-depleted T cells, or PBMCs supplied cDNA or gDNA.

Produced via immunoSEQ multiplex PCR; TCRdb's table is partial and in-frame only. The sample carries 110,000 to 150,000 clones, roughly 77% recorded once. The CDR3 is 16 amino acids. CDR1 is SEHNR, CDR2 FQNEAQ, per germline (reference sequence). V shed 4 bases, J shed 1 base, and the junction held 2 bases outside the gene matches. The receptor comes from a man in his 60s with acute or convalescent COVID-19. The chain combines TRBV7-9 with TRBJ2-3; 13 bases are shared with TRBD2. Material for sequencing was peripheral blood. The CDR3 reads CASSWGTSGGTDTQYF. The CDR3 DNA sequence: TGTGCCAGCAGCTGGGGGACTAGCGGGGGCACAGATACGCAGTATTTT.